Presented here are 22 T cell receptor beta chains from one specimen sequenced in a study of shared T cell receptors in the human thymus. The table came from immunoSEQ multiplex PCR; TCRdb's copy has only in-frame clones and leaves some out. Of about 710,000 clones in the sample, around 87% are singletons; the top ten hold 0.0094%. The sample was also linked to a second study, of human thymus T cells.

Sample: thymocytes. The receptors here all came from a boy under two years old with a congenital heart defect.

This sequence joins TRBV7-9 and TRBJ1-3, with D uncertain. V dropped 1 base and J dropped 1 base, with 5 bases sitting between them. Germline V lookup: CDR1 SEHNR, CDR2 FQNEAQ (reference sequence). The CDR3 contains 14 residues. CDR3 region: CASSLDGSGNTIYF. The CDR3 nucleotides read TGTGCCAGCAGCTTAGACGGGTCTGGAAACACCATATATTTT. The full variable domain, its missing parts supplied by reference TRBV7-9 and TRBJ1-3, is DTGVSQNPRHKITKRGQNVTFRCDPISEHNRLYWYRQTLGQGPEFLTYFQNEAQLEKSRLLSDRFSAERPKGSFSTLEIQRTEQGDSAMYLCASSLDGSGNTIYFGEGSWLTVV.

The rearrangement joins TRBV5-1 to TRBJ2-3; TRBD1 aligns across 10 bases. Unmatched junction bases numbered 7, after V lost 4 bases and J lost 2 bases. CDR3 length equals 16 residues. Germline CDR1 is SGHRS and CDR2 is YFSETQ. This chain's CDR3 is CASSPRDRGFTDTQYF. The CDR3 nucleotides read TGCGCCAGCAGCCCCCGGGACAGGGGTTTCACAGATACGCAGTATTTT. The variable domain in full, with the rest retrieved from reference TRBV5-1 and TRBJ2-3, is KAGVTQTPRYLIKTRGQQVTLSCSPISGHRSVSWYQQTPGQGLQFLFEYFSETQRNKGNFPGRFSGRQFSNSRSEMNVSTLELGDSALYLCASSPRDRGFTDTQYFGPGTRLTVL.

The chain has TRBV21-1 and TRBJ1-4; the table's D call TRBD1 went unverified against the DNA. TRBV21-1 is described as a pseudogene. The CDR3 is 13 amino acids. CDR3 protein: CASRVRGAGKLFF. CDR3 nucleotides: TGTGCCAGCAGGGTCAGGGGGGCTGGAAAACTGTTTTTT.

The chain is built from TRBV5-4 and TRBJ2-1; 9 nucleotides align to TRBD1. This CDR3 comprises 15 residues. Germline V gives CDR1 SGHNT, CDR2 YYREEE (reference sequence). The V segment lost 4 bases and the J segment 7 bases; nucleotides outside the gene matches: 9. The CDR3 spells CASSIGQGKANEQFF. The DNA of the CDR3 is TGTGCCAGCAGCATTGGACAGGGGAAGGCGAATGAGCAGTTCTTC.

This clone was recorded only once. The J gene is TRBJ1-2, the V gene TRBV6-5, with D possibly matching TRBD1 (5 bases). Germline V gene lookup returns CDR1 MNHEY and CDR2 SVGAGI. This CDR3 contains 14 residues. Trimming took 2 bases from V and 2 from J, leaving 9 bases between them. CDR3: CASSYLGGNYGYTF. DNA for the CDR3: TGTGCCAGCAGTTACCTGGGGGGGAACTATGGCTACACCTTC.

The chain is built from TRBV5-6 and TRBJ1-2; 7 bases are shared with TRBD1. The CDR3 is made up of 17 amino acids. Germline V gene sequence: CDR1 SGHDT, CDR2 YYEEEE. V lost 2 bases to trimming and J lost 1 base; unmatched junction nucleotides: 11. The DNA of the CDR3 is TGTGCCAGCAGCTTAGACAGGGATAATCTGGGTAACTATGGCTACACCTTC. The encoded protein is CASSLDRDNLGNYGYTF.

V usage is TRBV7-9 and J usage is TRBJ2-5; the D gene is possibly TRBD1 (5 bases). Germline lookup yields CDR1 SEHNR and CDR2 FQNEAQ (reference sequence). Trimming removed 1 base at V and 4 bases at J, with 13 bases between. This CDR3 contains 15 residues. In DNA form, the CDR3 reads TGTGCCAGCAGCTTAGTCCCCAGGGTAGTAGAGACCCAGTACTTC. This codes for CASSLVPRVVETQYF.

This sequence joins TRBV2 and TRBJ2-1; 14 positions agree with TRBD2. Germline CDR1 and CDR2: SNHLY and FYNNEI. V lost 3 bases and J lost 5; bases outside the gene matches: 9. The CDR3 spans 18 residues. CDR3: CASSEATSGRGLDNEQFF. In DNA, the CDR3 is TGTGCCAGCAGTGAGGCGACTAGCGGGAGGGGGTTGGACAATGAGCAGTTCTTC.

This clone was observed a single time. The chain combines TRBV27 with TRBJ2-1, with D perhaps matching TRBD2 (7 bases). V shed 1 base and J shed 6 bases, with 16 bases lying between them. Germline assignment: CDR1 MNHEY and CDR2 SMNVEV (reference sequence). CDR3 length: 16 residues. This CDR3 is CASSLLGPGGANEQFF. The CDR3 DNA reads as TGTGCCAGCAGTTTATTGGGCCCGGGGGGCGCCAATGAGCAGTTCTTC.

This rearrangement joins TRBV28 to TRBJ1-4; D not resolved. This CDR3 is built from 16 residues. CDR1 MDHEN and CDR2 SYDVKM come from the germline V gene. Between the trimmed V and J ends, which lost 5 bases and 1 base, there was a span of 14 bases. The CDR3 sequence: CASSPPYTGTNEKLFF. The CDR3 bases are TGTGCCAGCAGTCCGCCCTACACGGGAACTAATGAAAAACTGTTTTTT. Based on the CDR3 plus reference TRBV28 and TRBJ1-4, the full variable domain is DVKVTQSSRYLVKRTGEKVFLECVQDMDHENMFWYRQDPGLGLRLIYFSYDVKMKEKGDIPEGYSVSREKKERFSLILESASTNQTSMYLCASSPPYTGTNEKLFFGSGTQLSVL.

The CDR3 DNA sequence: TGTGCCTGGAGAGAGGAGACAGGCCCGAACACTGAAGCTTTCTTT. Its translation is CAWREETGPNTEAFF. The rearrangement links TRBV30 to TRBJ1-1; tentatively, D is TRBD1 (6 bases). This CDR3 region has 15 residues. V lost 3 bases and J 1 base, leaving 15 bases between the germline ends. Germline loops: CDR1 GTSNPN, CDR2 SVGIG (reference sequence).

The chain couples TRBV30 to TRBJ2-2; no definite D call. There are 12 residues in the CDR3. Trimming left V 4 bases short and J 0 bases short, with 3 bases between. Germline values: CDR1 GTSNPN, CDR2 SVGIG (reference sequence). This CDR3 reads CAWKPNTGELFF. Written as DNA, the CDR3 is TGTGCCTGGAAGCCGAACACCGGGGAGCTGTTTTTT.

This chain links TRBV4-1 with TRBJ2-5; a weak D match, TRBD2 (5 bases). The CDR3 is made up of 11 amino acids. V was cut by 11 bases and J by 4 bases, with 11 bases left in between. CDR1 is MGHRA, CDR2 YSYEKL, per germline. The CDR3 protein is CAAGGGETQYF. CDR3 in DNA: TGCGCCGCAGGTGGAGGAGAGACCCAGTACTTC.

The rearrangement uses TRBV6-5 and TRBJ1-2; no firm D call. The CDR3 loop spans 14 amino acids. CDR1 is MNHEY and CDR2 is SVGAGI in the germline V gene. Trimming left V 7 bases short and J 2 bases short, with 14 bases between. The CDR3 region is CASISRTENYGYTF. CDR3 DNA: TGTGCCAGCATTTCCAGAACGGAGAACTATGGCTACACCTTC.

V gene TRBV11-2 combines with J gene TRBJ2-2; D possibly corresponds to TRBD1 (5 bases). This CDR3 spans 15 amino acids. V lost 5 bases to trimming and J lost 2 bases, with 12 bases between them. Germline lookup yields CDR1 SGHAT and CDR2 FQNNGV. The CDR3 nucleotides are TGTGCCAGCAGCCCGGAGACAGATAACACCGGGGAGCTGTTTTTT. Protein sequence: CASSPETDNTGELFF.

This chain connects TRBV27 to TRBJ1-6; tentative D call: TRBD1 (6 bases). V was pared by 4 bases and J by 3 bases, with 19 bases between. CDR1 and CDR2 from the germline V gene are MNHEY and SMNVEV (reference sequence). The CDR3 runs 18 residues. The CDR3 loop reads CASSSHPGQRGYNSPLHF. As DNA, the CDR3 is TGTGCCAGCAGTTCTCACCCGGGACAACGGGGCTATAATTCACCCCTCCACTTT.

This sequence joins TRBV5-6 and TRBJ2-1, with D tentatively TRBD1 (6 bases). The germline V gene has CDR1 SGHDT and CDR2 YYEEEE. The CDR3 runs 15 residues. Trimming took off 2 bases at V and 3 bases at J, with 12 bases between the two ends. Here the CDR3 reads CASSFPQGYYNEQFF. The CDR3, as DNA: TGTGCCAGCAGCTTTCCACAGGGATACTACAATGAGCAGTTCTTC.

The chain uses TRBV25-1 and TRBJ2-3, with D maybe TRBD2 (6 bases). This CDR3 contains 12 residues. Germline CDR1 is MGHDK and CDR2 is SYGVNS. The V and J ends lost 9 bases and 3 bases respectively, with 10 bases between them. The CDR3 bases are TGTGCCAGTGGCGGAGGGACAGATACGCAGTATTTT. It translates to CASGGGTDTQYF.

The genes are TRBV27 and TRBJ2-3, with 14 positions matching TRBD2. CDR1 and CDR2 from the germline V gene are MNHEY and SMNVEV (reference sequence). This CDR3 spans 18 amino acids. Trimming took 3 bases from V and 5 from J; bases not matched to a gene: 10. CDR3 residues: CASSLRLAGGPWGDTQYF. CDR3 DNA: TGTGCCAGCAGTTTGAGACTAGCGGGAGGGCCTTGGGGAGATACGCAGTATTTT.

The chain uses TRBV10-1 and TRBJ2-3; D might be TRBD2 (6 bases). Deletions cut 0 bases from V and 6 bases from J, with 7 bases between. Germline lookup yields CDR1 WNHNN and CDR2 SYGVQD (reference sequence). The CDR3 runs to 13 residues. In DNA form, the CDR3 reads TGCGCCAGCAGTGAGTCTGGGGGGGATACGCAGTATTTT. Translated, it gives CASSESGGDTQYF.

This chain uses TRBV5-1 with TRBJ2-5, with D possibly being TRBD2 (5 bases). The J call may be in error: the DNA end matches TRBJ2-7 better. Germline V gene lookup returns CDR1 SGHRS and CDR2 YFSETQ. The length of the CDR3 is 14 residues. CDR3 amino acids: CASSTSSRDYEQYF. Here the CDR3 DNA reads TGCGCCAGCAGCACCTCTAGCAGAGACTACGAGCAGTACTTC.

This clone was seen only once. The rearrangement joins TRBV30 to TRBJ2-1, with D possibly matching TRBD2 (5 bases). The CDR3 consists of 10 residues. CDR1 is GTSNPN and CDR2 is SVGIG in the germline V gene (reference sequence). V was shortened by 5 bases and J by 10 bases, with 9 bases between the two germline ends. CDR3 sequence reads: CAWGSSEQFF. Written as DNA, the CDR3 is TGTGCCTGGGGCTCTAGCGAGCAGTTCTTC.